This record concerns one T cell receptor beta chain sequence. The data were obtained in a study of blood T cell repertoires in COVID-19. Followed over time, Seattle patients had been enrolled while infection was active. Clones were sequenced by immunoSEQ multiplex PCR, and TCRdb holds only the in-frame ones, with some missing. The data contain about 370,000 clones, around 90% of them seen just once; the ten biggest clones take up about 2.9%. Source material: peripheral blood. This TCR derives from a woman aged 25-40 years with COVID-19, enrolled during active disease.

The CDR3 sequence: CASSYSLGPEVPEAFF. In DNA form, the CDR3 reads TGTGCCAGCAGTTACTCGTTAGGCCCGGAGGTTCCCGAAGCTTTCTTT. The chain combines TRBV6-5 with TRBJ1-1, with unresolved D. This CDR3 has 16 amino acids. Between the trimmed V and J ends, which lost 0 bases and 8 bases, there was a span of 19 bases. In germline, CDR1 is MNHEY, CDR2 SVGAGI.